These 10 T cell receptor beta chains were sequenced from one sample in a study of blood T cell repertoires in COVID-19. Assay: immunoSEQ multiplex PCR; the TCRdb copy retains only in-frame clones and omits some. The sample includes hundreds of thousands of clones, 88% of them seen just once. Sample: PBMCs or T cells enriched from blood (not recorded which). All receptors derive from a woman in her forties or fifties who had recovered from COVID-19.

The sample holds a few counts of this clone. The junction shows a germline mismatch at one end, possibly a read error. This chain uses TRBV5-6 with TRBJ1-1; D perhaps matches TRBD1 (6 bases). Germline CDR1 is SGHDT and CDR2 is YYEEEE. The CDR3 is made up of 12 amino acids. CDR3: CASSRGNSEAFF. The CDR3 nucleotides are TGTGCCAGCAGTAGGGGGAACAGTGAAGCTTTCTTT.

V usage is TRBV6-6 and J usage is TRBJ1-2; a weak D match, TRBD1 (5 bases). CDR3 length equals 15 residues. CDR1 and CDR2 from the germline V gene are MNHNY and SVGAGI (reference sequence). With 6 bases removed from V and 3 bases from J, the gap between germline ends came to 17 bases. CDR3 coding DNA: TGTGCCAGCAGCCCAAAACCGACGGGGGACTATGGCTACACCTTC. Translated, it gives CASSPKPTGDYGYTF.

This CDR3 is CASSLGQVGSTDTQYF. The CDR3 DNA reads TGTGCCAGCAGCTTGGGACAGGTCGGCAGCACAGATACGCAGTATTTT. This chain uses TRBV5-8 with TRBJ2-3; weak D call: TRBD1 (6 bases). CDR1 is SGHTS, CDR2 YDEGEE, per germline. This CDR3 has 16 residues. The V end lost 0 bases, the J end lost 0 bases, and 11 bases lay between the germline ends.

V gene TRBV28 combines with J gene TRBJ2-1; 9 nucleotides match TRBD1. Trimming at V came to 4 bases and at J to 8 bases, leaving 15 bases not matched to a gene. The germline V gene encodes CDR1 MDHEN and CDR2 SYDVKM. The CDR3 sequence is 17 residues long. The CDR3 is CASSSSLGTGRIDEQFF. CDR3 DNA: TGTGCCAGCAGTTCGAGTCTCGGGACAGGGCGGATCGATGAGCAGTTCTTC.

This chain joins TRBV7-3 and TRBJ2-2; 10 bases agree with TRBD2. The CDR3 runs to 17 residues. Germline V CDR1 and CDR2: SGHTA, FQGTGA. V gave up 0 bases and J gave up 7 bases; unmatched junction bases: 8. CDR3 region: CASSLTRAGGSSGELFF. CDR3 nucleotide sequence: TGTGCCAGCAGCTTAACGAGAGCGGGAGGGTCTAGCGGGGAGCTGTTTTTT.

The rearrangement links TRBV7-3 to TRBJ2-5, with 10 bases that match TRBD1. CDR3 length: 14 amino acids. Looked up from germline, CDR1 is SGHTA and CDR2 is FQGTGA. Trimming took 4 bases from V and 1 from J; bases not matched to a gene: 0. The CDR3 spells CASSWTGGQETQYF. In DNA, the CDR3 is TGTGCCAGCAGCTGGACAGGGGGCCAAGAGACCCAGTACTTC. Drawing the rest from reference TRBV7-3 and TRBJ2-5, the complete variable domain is GAGVSQTPSNKVTEKGKYVELRCDPISGHTALYWYRQSLGQGPEFLIYFQGTGAADDSGLPNDRFFAVRPEGSVSTLKIQRTERGDSAVYLCASSWTGGQETQYFGPGTRLLVL.

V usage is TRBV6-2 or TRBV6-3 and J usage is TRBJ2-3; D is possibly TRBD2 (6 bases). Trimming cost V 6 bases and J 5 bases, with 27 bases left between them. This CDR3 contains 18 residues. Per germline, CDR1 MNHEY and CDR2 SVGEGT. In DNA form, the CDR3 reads TGTGCCAGCAGCTCAAAGCCGGGACCGACTAGATTGGGAGATACGCAGTATTTT. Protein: CASSSKPGPTRLGDTQYF.

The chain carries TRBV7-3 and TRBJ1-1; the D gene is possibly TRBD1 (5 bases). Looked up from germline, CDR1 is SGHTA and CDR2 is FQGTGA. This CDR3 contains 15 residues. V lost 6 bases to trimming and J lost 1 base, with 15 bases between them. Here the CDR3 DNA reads TGTGCCAGCAGTCTAATGGCGGACAAGAACACTGAAGCTTTCTTT. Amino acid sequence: CASSLMADKNTEAFF.

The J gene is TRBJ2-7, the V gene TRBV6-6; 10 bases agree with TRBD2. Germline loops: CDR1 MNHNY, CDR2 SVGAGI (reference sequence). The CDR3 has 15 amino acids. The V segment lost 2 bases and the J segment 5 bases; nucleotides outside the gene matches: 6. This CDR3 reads CASSYGTSGVDEQYF. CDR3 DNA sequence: TGTGCCAGCAGTTACGGTACTAGCGGGGTCGACGAGCAGTACTTC.

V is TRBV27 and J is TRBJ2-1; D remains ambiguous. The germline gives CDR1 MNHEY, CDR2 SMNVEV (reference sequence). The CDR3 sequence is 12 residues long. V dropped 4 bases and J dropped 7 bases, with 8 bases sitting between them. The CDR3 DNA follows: TGTGCCAGCAGTTCACAGCTAAATGAGCAGTTCTTC. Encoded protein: CASSSQLNEQFF.